One T cell receptor (beta chain) is described in this entry. Germline V CDR1 and CDR2: SGHNT, YENEEA. V was trimmed by 5 bases and J by 8 bases, leaving 9 bases between them. The CDR3 is 11 amino acids. The data stem from a study of patients and donors after allogeneic stem cell transplantation. MiXCR, run by TCRdb on the RT-PCR reads, gives a single entry per CDR3 protein. Of tens of thousands of distinct CDR3 sequences in the sample, roughly 43% were seen once. The sequence was collected from a human donor who was either an allogeneic HSCT recipient or a stem cell or donor lymphocyte infusion donor (not recorded which). It is not recorded whose cells these are; they may come from a transplant donor. Sequencing was performed on blood, either unsorted or a sorted T cell fraction (not recorded which). The V and J genes are TRBV11-3 and TRBJ1-1; no firm D call. Here the CDR3 reads CASSGGPEAFF. The CDR3 DNA reads TGTGCCAGCAGCGGAGGACCCGAAGCTTTCTTT.